These T cell receptor beta chains were read from a single sample in a study of blood T cell repertoires in COVID-19. The repertoire was sequenced with immunoSEQ multiplex PCR; TCRdb's copy has only in-frame clones and lacks some. This sample has about 170,000 clones, with 80% to 85% found just once. Input material: peripheral blood. The receptors come from a woman between 65 and 79 years old with COVID-19, enrolled during active disease. CDR3s include the opening cysteine and the closing phenylalanine or tryptophan. The D gene is left open where the match is weak. Rows may omit the clone size; those that give it use once, few, many or a size class.

CSASVPRDRHNEQYF	TGCAGTGCTAGTGTTCCCAGGGACAGGCATAACGAGCAGTACTTC	.	TRBJ2-7	TRBV20-1	TRBD1
CASSLANQGNTEAFF	TGTGCCAGCAGCTTGGCCAACCAGGGTAACACTGAAGCTTTCTTT	.	TRBJ1-1	TRBV5-4	.
CASSSGWRTEAFF	TGTGCCAGCAGTTCAGGATGGCGTACTGAAGCTTTCTTT	.	TRBJ1-1	TRBV6-5	.
CASSPLPPQPQHF	TGCGCCAGCAGCCCACTCCCCCCTCAGCCCCAGCATTTT	.	TRBJ1-5	TRBV4-1	.
CASSAGYHNEQFF	TGTGCCAGCAGCGCCGGGTACCACAATGAGCAGTTCTTC	.	TRBJ2-1	TRBV9	.
CASSYTENTEAFF	TGTGCCAGCAGTTACACAGAGAACACTGAAGCTTTCTTT	once	TRBJ1-1	TRBV6-5	.
CASAGQGTNEKLFF	TGTGCCAGCGCCGGACAGGGCACTAATGAAAAACTGTTTTTT	.	TRBJ1-4	TRBV18	TRBD1
CASSRRFSGRGTDTQYF	TGTGCCAGCAGTCGTAGGTTTAGCGGGAGAGGGACAGATACGCAGTATTTT	.	TRBJ2-3	TRBV7-8	TRBD2
CASSLRNQVGSFLPYGYTF	TGTGCCAGCAGTTTAAGGAACCAAGTGGGGAGCTTCCTCCCCTATGGCTACACCTTC	.	TRBJ1-2	TRBV28	.
CASSEREAEYEQYF	TGTGCCAGCAGTGAACGGGAGGCGGAATACGAGCAGTACTTC	.	TRBJ2-7	TRBV6-1	TRBD2
CSVVDRGRTEAFF	TGCAGCGTGGTGGACAGGGGGCGCACTGAAGCTTTCTTT	.	TRBJ1-1	TRBV29-1	TRBD1
CASSEGTSQGNSPLHF	TGTGCCAGCAGCGAGGGAACTTCTCAGGGGAATTCACCCCTCCACTTT	.	TRBJ1-6	TRBV9	.
CASSVTAPGVNNEQFF	TGTGCCAGCAGCGTCACTGCCCCGGGAGTCAACAATGAGCAGTTCTTC	.	TRBJ2-1	TRBV7-6	.
CASSLDRLAGAFF	TGTGCCAGCAGCTTAGATAGGTTGGCAGGAGCTTTCTTT	.	TRBJ1-1	TRBV11-2	.
CASSLGAEQFF	TGTGCCAGCAGTTTAGGGGCGGAGCAGTTCTTC	few	TRBJ2-1	TRBV27	.
CASSLLGSGNTIYF	TGTGCCAGCAGTTTACTCGGGTCCGGAAACACCATATATTTT	.	TRBJ1-3	TRBV28	.
CASSLAQQETQYF	TGTGCCAGCAGCTTGGCTCAGCAAGAGACCCAGTACTTC	.	TRBJ2-5	TRBV5-5	.
CASSPFDRAEKLFF	TGTGCCAGCTCACCGTTCGACAGGGCCGAAAAACTGTTTTTT	.	TRBJ1-4	TRBV18	TRBD1
CASSLHRSSLLSYNSPLHF	TGTGCCAGCAGCTTGCACAGGTCCTCTCTACTCTCCTATAATTCACCCCTCCACTTT	.	TRBJ1-6	TRBV11-2	.
CASTGTSRYYEQYF	TGTGCCAGCACCGGGACTAGCAGATACTACGAGCAGTACTTC	few	TRBJ2-7	TRBV6-6	TRBD2
CASSHIIAGAQQFF	TGCGCCAGCAGCCACATTATAGCGGGGGCCCAGCAGTTCTTC	.	TRBJ2-1	TRBV4-1	TRBD2
CASSYSGTGGETFF	TGTGCCAGCAGTTACTCCGGAACAGGGGGTGAGACTTTCTTT	.	TRBJ1-1	TRBV6-5	TRBD1
CSVEKGIGETQYF	TGCAGCGTTGAAAAGGGGATCGGAGAGACCCAGTACTTC	many	TRBJ2-5	TRBV29-1	.
CASSPPPGDEQFF	TGTGCCAGCTCTCCACCCCCCGGAGATGAGCAGTTCTTC	.	TRBJ2-1	TRBV18	.
CASSHQEVLNTEAFF	TGTGCCAGCTCCCACCAAGAGGTTTTGAACACTGAAGCTTTCTTT	.	TRBJ1-1	TRBV18	.
CASRLTTGHEKLFF	TGTGCCAGCAGACTCACGACAGGGCATGAAAAACTGTTTTTT	.	TRBJ1-4	TRBV27	TRBD1
CATRGGNQGTGELFF	TGTGCCACCAGGGGGGGGAACCAGGGAACCGGGGAGCTGTTTTTT	once	TRBJ2-2	TRBV15	TRBD2
CASGWQGVGNTIYF	TGTGCCAGCGGGTGGCAGGGTGTCGGAAACACCATATATTTT	.	TRBJ1-3	TRBV3-1/TRBV3-2	.
CASSPLGQGSYNEQFF	TGTGCCAGCTCACCGTTGGGACAGGGCTCCTACAATGAGCAGTTCTTC	.	TRBJ2-1	TRBV18	TRBD1
CASSLTGQTAEAFF	TGCGCCAGCAGCTTGACGGGACAGACCGCTGAAGCTTTCTTT	.	TRBJ1-1	TRBV5-1	TRBD1
CAWSPLSGGEKLFF	TGTGCCTGGAGTCCCCTGAGTGGCGGGGAAAAACTGTTTTTT	.	TRBJ1-4	TRBV30	.
CASSLETLGSRLYNEQFF	TGTGCTAGCAGCTTAGAAACCTTGGGTAGCCGGCTCTACAATGAGCAGTTCTTC	.	TRBJ2-1	TRBV7-7	.
CAWGRGLTEAFF	TGTGCCTGGGGCAGGGGTCTTACTGAAGCTTTCTTT	.	TRBJ1-1	TRBV30	.
CASRRSGGTDTQYF	TGTGCCAGCAGAAGAAGCGGGGGCACAGATACGCAGTATTTT	.	TRBJ2-3	TRBV2	TRBD2
CASSPTAGGPRETQYF	TGTGCCAGCAGTCCTACAGCGGGGGGGCCGCGAGAGACCCAGTACTTC	.	TRBJ2-5	TRBV27	TRBD2
CASRAADRGPQHF	TGTGCCAGCAGAGCGGCGGACCGGGGGCCCCAGCATTTT	.	TRBJ1-5	TRBV28	.
CAWSSGENSPLHF	TGTGCCTGGAGCAGTGGAGAAAATTCACCCCTCCACTTT	.	TRBJ1-6	TRBV30	.
CASSLEGGPTPHEQFF	TGTGCCAGCAGCTTAGAGGGAGGGCCGACCCCCCATGAGCAGTTCTTC	.	TRBJ2-1	TRBV5-5	TRBD2
CASSQERARNRANTGELFF	TGTGCCAGCAGCCAAGAAAGGGCGCGAAACAGGGCGAACACCGGGGAGCTGTTTTTT	few	TRBJ2-2	TRBV3-1/TRBV3-2	.
CSVDNRVERVGTEAFF	TGCAGCGTTGATAACAGGGTCGAAAGGGTGGGCACTGAAGCTTTCTTT	.	TRBJ1-1	TRBV29-1	.
CATSDLSQFYGYTF	TGTGCCACCAGTGATTTGTCCCAGTTCTATGGCTACACCTTC	once	TRBJ1-2	TRBV24-1	.
CASAGGAYEQYF	TGTGCCAGCGCCGGCGGCGCTTACGAGCAGTACTTC	.	TRBJ2-7	TRBV28	.
CASSFGQGSTNEKLFF	TGTGCCAGCAGCTTCGGACAGGGTTCGACTAATGAAAAACTGTTTTTT	.	TRBJ1-4	TRBV7-9	TRBD1
CSVEEVMREQFF	TGCAGCGTTGAAGAGGTGATGCGTGAGCAGTTCTTC	.	TRBJ2-1	TRBV29-1	.
CASSVGGGELETQYF	TGTGCCAGCAGCGTAGGAGGGGGCGAATTGGAGACCCAGTACTTC	.	TRBJ2-5	TRBV9	TRBD1
CASSPWDRGTSGRTDTQYF	TGTGCCAGCAGTCCATGGGACAGGGGGACTAGCGGGCGCACAGATACGCAGTATTTT	.	TRBJ2-3	TRBV28	.
CASRPGQQRGAFF	TGTGCCAGCAGACCCGGACAGCAGAGGGGAGCTTTCTTT	.	TRBJ1-1	TRBV28	.
CSARAGRQETQYF	TGCAGCGCCCGTGCAGGGCGACAAGAGACCCAGTACTTC	.	TRBJ2-5	TRBV29-1	.
CSALQLSQYF	TGCAGTGCTTTACAGCTCTCCCAGTACTTC	.	TRBJ2-5	TRBV20-1	.